This T cell receptor beta chain was obtained from a study of yellow fever vaccine responses in identical twins. Study results and caveats: Vaccine-induced T cell responses in twins were reportedly observed to appear partly convergent, partly personalized.

Notes on this clonotype: Its antigen is as yet unknown.

V was clipped by 0 bases and J by 1 base, with 7 bases between them. The germline gives CDR1 LGHDT, CDR2 YNNKEL (reference sequence). The CDR3 has 14 residues. One entry per CDR3 protein results from TCRdb running MiXCR on the RT-PCR reads. The table records approximately 3,000 distinct CDR3 sequences, approximately 91% of them present only once. The source is a woman aged 18-30 years who received the yellow fever vaccine. The rearrangement links TRBV3-1 to TRBJ2-7; D is unclear. The material sequenced was T cells from blood (PBMCs), unsorted or a sorted subset (not recorded which), taken before or after yellow fever vaccination (not recorded which). CDR3 sequence reads: CASSQDAASYEQYF. DNA for the CDR3: TGTGCCAGCAGCCAAGATGCCGCTTCCTACGAGCAGTACTTC.